This T cell receptor beta chain was obtained from a study of T-cell reconstitution after alpha-beta-depleted transplantation in children. Study-level points and caveats: Surviving thymic progenitors and recipient T cells were the source of high TCRbeta diversity at day 60 in some patients. Several hundred expanded graft clones reportedly gave rise to the alpha-beta T cells present about two months after transplant.

The CDR3 runs 14 residues. V lost 5 bases to trimming and J lost 2 bases; unmatched junction nucleotides: 4. Germline V gives CDR1 MNHEY, CDR2 SVGAGI. At least ten counts were recorded for this clonotype. The antigen is undetermined. Unique molecular identifiers were built into the TCRbeta library. TCRdb re-analysed the PCR reads in MiXCR, keeping a single row per CDR3 protein. The sample has about 460,000 distinct CDR3 sequences; roughly a tenth are singletons. Sequencing used PBMCs, obtained before TCRalphabeta/CD19-depleted stem cell transplant. The rearrangement uses TRBV6-5 and TRBJ2-7; 9 nucleotides align to TRBD1. The clonotype was recovered from a child under 10 years old with inherited bone marrow failure, due to receive a stem cell transplant. CDR3 residues: CASSHGQGPYEQYF. The CDR3 nucleotides are TGTGCCAGCAGTCACGGACAGGGGCCCTACGAGCAGTACTTC.